One sample yielded the 20 T cell receptor beta chains listed below, sequenced in a study of blood T cell repertoires in COVID-19. Clones were sequenced by immunoSEQ multiplex PCR, and TCRdb holds only the in-frame ones, with some missing. The sample holds roughly 140,000 clones, about 82% seen once. Sample: peripheral blood. All receptors come from a man aged 45-65 years with acute or convalescent COVID-19.

The chain links TRBV5-5 to TRBJ2-2; 9 bases agree with TRBD2. Germline trimming cut 5 bases from V and 6 bases from J; bases unmatched to any gene: 11. This CDR3 is 16 amino acids long. CDR1 is SGHKS, CDR2 YYEKEE, per germline (reference sequence). CDR3 bases: TGTGCCAGCAGTGACAGGGCGGGAGGGCCGGCCGGGGAGCTGTTTTTT. It translates to CASSDRAGGPAGELFF.

CDR3 amino acids: CASSDRPTTGGNSYEQYF. The CDR3 DNA follows: TGTGCCAGCAGTGACCGGCCTACGACAGGGGGGAACTCCTACGAGCAGTACTTC. The chain employs TRBV25-1 and TRBJ2-7, with 9 nucleotides matching TRBD1. Germline-derived CDR1 and CDR2 are MGHDK and SYGVNS. The CDR3 consists of 18 residues. V was pared by 3 bases and J by 0 bases, with 12 bases of the junction left unmatched.

The V and J genes are TRBV28 and TRBJ2-7; 7 nucleotides align to TRBD2. The CDR3 runs 14 residues. CDR1 MDHEN and CDR2 SYDVKM come from the germline V gene. With 8 bases clipped from V and 2 bases from J, the junction kept 9 bases outside the gene matches. The CDR3 loop reads CASQSGLPTYEQYF. DNA of the CDR3: TGTGCCAGCCAATCGGGACTACCAACCTACGAGCAGTACTTC.

The table lists this clone with a few counts. V gene TRBV19 combines with J gene TRBJ2-7; 8 bases align to TRBD1. The V segment lost 5 bases and the J segment 0 bases; nucleotides outside the gene matches: 3. The germline V gene encodes CDR1 LNHDA and CDR2 SQIVND (reference sequence). The CDR3 sequence is 14 residues long. This chain's CDR3 is CASSVTGGSYEQYF. In nucleotides, the CDR3 is TGTGCCAGTAGTGTAACAGGGGGCTCCTACGAGCAGTACTTC.

The chain has TRBV12-3 or TRBV12-4 and TRBJ1-2; tentatively, D is TRBD1 (5 bases). There are 12 residues in the CDR3. V lost 3 bases to trimming and J lost 4 bases, with 6 bases between them. The CDR3 DNA reads TGTGCCAGCAGTTTTGACAGCTATGGCTACACCTTC. Translated: CASSFDSYGYTF.

This sequence joins TRBV19 and TRBJ1-1; 8 bases fit TRBD1. Losses at the gene ends were 2 bases for V and 4 bases for J; bases not matched to a gene: 6. Germline CDR1 LNHDA, CDR2 SQIVND (reference sequence). The CDR3 loop spans 15 amino acids. Written as DNA, the CDR3 is TGTGCCAGTAGTATACAGGGGGCGGGGAGCACTGAAGCTTTCTTT. It encodes CASSIQGAGSTEAFF.

The J gene is TRBJ2-5, the V gene TRBV18, with D maybe TRBD1 (6 bases). Per germline, CDR1 KGHSH and CDR2 LQKENI. V lost 3 bases to trimming and J lost 5 bases, with 7 bases between them. The CDR3 loop spans 12 amino acids. In DNA form, the CDR3 reads TGTGCCAGCTCACCTGACAGGGAGACCCAGTACTTC. It yields the protein CASSPDRETQYF.

The gene calls are TRBV6-5 and TRBJ2-1, with D possibly being TRBD2 (5 bases). The CDR3 is 14 amino acids. Trimming removed 4 bases from V and 6 bases from J, with 13 bases in between. CDR1 is MNHEY and CDR2 is SVGAGI in the germline V gene. The CDR3 DNA is TGTGCCAGCAGTTTCCTCCCGGGGAGCAATGAGCAGTTCTTC. Translation gives CASSFLPGSNEQFF.

The chain combines TRBV5-1 with TRBJ1-2; D is unresolved. Germline loops: CDR1 SGHRS, CDR2 YFSETQ. The CDR3 contains 15 residues. Trimming took 0 bases from V and 4 from J, leaving 13 bases between them. CDR3 sequence reads: CASSLEPLSSYGYTF. Here the CDR3 DNA reads TGCGCCAGCAGCTTGGAGCCGCTAAGTAGCTATGGCTACACCTTC.

This clone was seen only once. V and J are TRBV7-9 and TRBJ2-2; D might be TRBD1 (6 bases). The CDR3 runs 15 residues. V lost 5 bases and J lost 0, with 10 bases in between. Germline CDR1 and CDR2: SEHNR and FQNEAQ (reference sequence). CDR3 loop: CASSLGQSNTGELFF. CDR3 DNA sequence: TGTGCCAGCAGCCTCGGACAGTCGAACACCGGGGAGCTGTTTTTT. Supplemented by reference TRBV7-9 and TRBJ2-2, the full variable domain reads DTGVSQNPRHKITKRGQNVTFRCDPISEHNRLYWYRQTLGQGPEFLTYFQNEAQLEKSRLLSDRFSAERPKGSFSTLEIQRTEQGDSAMYLCASSLGQSNTGELFFGEGSRLTVL.

The V and J genes are TRBV6-1 and TRBJ1-2, with TRBD1 as a possible D gene (5 bases). Trimming removed 3 bases at V and 8 bases at J, with 13 bases between. CDR3 length equals 13 residues. Looked up from germline, CDR1 is MNHNS and CDR2 is SASEGT. The CDR3 nucleotides read TGTGCCAGCAGTGACAGGGATCCTCGAGGCTACACCTTC. Its translation is CASSDRDPRGYTF.

The CDR3 DNA reads TGTGCCAGCAGCTCAGGGGTTAGGGATCAGCCCCAGCATTTT. As protein: CASSSGVRDQPQHF. The chain is built from TRBV2 and TRBJ1-5; a weak D match, TRBD1 (6 bases). Germline CDR1 and CDR2: SNHLY and FYNNEI. The CDR3 extends over 14 amino acids. V lost 6 bases and J lost 5, with 14 bases in between.

The chain links TRBV5-1 to TRBJ2-1; 10 nucleotides agree with TRBD1. Germline CDR1 SGHRS, CDR2 YFSETQ. Losses at the gene ends were 4 bases for V and 3 bases for J; bases not matched to a gene: 4. There are 15 residues in the CDR3. The CDR3 region is CASSRDRGDYNEQFF. CDR3 in DNA: TGCGCCAGCAGCAGGGACAGGGGAGACTACAATGAGCAGTTCTTC.

The chain carries TRBV19 and TRBJ1-2; 9 positions agree with TRBD1. Germline V gene sequence: CDR1 LNHDA, CDR2 SQIVND (reference sequence). The CDR3 consists of 13 residues. The ends lost 8 bases at V and 7 bases at J; junction bases unmatched: 8. CDR3 in amino acids: CASLQGATSGYTF. The CDR3 region has the DNA TGTGCCAGTCTACAGGGGGCCACTTCTGGCTACACCTTC.

V is TRBV4-1 and J is TRBJ2-7; D is unclear. This CDR3 comprises 13 residues. The V gene's germline CDR1 is MGHRA and CDR2 YSYEKL. Trimming removed 1 base at V and 6 bases at J, with 10 bases between. In nucleotides, the CDR3 is TGCGCCAGCAGCCAAGGCCCCAGTTTCGAGCAGTACTTC. Translation gives CASSQGPSFEQYF.

The rearrangement links TRBV5-4 to TRBJ1-3; D is unresolved. V was pared by 6 bases and J by 3 bases, with 10 bases between. The CDR3 is 13 amino acids. Germline V gene lookup returns CDR1 SGHNT and CDR2 YYREEE (reference sequence). The CDR3: CASKRLGGNTIYF. CDR3 in DNA: TGTGCCAGCAAGAGGTTGGGTGGAAACACCATATATTTT.

This clone was recorded a few times. The V call is TRBV16, the J call TRBJ2-1; 7 nucleotides match TRBD1. The CDR3 spans 17 residues. The germline V gene encodes CDR1 KGHSY and CDR2 FQNENV. Trimming at V came to 5 bases and at J to 1 base, leaving 11 bases not matched to a gene. CDR3 loop: CASSVGDSAVSYNEQFF. The CDR3 coding sequence is TGTGCCAGCAGCGTAGGGGACAGCGCCGTTTCCTACAATGAGCAGTTCTTC.

V is TRBV10-3 and J is TRBJ1-1; D gene ambiguous. Per the germline V gene, CDR1 is ENHRY and CDR2 is SYGVKD. CDR3 length equals 14 residues. Between the trimmed V and J ends, which lost 2 bases and 0 bases, there was a span of 7 bases. This CDR3 reads CAISERQVNTEAFF. DNA of the CDR3: TGTGCCATCAGTGAGCGGCAGGTGAACACTGAAGCTTTCTTT.

The V gene is TRBV10-3, the J gene TRBJ1-6; 9 nucleotides align to TRBD1. CDR1 and CDR2 (germline): ENHRY, SYGVKD. The V and J ends lost 3 bases and 7 bases, in that order; junction bases with no gene match: 10. The CDR3 is made up of 17 amino acids. The DNA for the CDR3 is TGTGCCATCAGTGACCCAAACAGGGGGCCGGGGAATTCACCCCTCCACTTT. It is translated as CAISDPNRGPGNSPLHF.

The chain joins TRBV10-1 to TRBJ2-7; D might be TRBD2 (5 bases). The ends were cut back, 0 bases at V and 2 bases at J, with 8 bases in the middle. Germline lookup yields CDR1 WNHNN and CDR2 SYGVQD (reference sequence). CDR3 length: 14 residues. The CDR3 sequence: CASSESELAYEQYF. In DNA form, the CDR3 reads TGCGCCAGCAGTGAGTCGGAACTAGCCTACGAGCAGTACTTC.